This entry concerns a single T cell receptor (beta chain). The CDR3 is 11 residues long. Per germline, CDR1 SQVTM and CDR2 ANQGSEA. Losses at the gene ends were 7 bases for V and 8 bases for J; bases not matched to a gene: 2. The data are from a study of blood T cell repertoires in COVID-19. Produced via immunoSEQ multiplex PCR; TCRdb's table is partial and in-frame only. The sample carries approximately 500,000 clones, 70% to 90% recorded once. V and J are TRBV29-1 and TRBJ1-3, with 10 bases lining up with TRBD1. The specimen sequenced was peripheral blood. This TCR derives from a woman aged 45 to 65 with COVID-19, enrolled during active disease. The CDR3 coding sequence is TGCAGCGCTGACAGGGGGCACACCATATATTTT. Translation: CSADRGHTIYF.